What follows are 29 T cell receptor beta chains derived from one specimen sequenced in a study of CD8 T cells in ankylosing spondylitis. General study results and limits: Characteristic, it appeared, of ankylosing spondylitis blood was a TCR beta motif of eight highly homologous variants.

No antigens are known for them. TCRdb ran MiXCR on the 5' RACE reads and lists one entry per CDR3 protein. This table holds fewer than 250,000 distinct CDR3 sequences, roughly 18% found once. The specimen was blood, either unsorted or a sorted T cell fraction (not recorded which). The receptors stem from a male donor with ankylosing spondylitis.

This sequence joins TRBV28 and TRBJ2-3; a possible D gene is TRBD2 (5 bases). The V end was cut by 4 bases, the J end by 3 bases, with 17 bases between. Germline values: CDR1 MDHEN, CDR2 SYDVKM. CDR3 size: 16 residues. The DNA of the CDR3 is TGTGCCAGCAGTTCCCCCCTTAGGGCGGGTACAGATACGCAGTATTTT. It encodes CASSSPLRAGTDTQYF.

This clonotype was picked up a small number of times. CDR3 coding DNA: TGTGCCAGCAGTTACAGGCCTAGCGCGAATGAGCAGTTCTTC. Translated: CASSYRPSANEQFF. J is TRBJ2-1 and V is TRBV6-2 or TRBV6-3; weak D call: TRBD2 (6 bases). CDR3 length: 14 amino acids. The V end was cut by 2 bases, the J end by 7 bases, with 12 bases between. Per germline, CDR1 MNHEY and CDR2 SVGEGT.

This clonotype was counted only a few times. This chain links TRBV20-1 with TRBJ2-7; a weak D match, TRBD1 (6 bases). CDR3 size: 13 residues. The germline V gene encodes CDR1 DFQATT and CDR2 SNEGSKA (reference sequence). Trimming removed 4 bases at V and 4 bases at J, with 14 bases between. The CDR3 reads CSATPGVRYEQYF. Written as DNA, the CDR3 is TGCAGTGCTACCCCAGGGGTTCGGTACGAGCAGTACTTC.

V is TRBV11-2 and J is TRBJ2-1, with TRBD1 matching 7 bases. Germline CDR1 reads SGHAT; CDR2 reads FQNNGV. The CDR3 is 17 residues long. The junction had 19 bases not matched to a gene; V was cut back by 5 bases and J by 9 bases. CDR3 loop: CASSPNRGTVRNVEQFF. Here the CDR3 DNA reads TGTGCCAGCAGCCCTAACAGGGGCACGGTCCGGAATGTTGAGCAGTTCTTC.

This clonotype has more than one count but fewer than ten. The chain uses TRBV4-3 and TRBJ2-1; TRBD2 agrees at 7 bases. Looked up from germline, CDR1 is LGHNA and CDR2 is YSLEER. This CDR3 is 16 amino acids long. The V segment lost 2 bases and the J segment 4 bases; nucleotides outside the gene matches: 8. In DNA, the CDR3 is TGCGCCAGCAGCCAAAACCCGGGACTATCATACAATGAGCAGTTCTTC. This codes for CASSQNPGLSYNEQFF.

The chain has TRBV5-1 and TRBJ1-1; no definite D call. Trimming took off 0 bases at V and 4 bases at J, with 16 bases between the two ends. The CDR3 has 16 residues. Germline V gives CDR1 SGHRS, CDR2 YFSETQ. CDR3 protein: CASSLVGQEEVTEAFF. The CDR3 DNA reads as TGCGCCAGCAGCTTGGTAGGCCAGGAGGAAGTCACTGAAGCTTTCTTT.

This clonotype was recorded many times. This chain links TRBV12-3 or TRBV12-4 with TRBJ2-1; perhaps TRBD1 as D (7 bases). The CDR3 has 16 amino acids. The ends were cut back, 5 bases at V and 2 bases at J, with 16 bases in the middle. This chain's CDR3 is CASSKTGTGTYNEQFF. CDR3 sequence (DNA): TGTGCCAGCAGTAAGACAGGGACTGGGACCTACAATGAGCAGTTCTTC.

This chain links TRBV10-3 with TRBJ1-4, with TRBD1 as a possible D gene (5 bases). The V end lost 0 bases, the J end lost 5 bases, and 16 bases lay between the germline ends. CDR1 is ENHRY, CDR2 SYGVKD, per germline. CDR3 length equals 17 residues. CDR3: CAISESIYGTTNEKLFF. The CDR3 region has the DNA TGTGCCATCAGTGAGTCGATTTACGGGACTACGAATGAAAAACTGTTTTTT.

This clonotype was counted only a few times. Written as DNA, the CDR3 is TGTGCCAGCAGCTTATCGGGCGCAGATACGCAGTATTTT. Translation gives CASSLSGADTQYF. This chain connects TRBV7-3 to TRBJ2-3; D gene uncertain. Germline assignment: CDR1 SGHTA and CDR2 FQGTGA. Trimming took 2 bases from V and 4 from J, leaving 7 bases between them. There are 13 residues in the CDR3.

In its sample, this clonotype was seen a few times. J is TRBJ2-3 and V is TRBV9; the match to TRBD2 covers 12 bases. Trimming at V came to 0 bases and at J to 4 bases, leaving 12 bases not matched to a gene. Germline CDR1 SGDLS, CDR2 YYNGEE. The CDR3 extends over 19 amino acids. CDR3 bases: TGTGCCAGCAGCGTAGGACTAGCGGGAGTGGTGATGGAAGCAGATACGCAGTATTTT. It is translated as CASSVGLAGVVMEADTQYF.

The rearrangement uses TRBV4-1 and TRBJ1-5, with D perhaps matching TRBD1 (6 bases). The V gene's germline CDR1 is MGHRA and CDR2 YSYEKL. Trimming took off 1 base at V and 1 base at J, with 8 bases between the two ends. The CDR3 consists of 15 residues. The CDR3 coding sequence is TGCGCCAGCAGCCAAGCAACAGGGAGCAATCAGCCCCAGCATTTT. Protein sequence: CASSQATGSNQPQHF.

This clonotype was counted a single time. CDR3 sequence reads: CSAPGGGSSYNEQFF. In DNA form, the CDR3 reads TGCAGTGCCCCGGGCGGGGGAAGCTCCTACAATGAGCAGTTCTTC. V is TRBV20-1 and J is TRBJ2-1, with 7 bases that match TRBD2. Unmatched junction bases numbered 8, after V lost 6 bases and J lost 0 bases. The CDR3 runs to 15 residues. Germline V gene data show CDR1 as DFQATT and CDR2 as SNEGSKA (reference sequence).

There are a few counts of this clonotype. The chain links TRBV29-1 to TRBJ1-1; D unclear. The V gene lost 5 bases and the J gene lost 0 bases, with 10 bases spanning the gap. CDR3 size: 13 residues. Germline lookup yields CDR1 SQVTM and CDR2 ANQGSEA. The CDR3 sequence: CSVLASMNTEAFF. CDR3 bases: TGCAGCGTTCTGGCCAGTATGAACACTGAAGCTTTCTTT.

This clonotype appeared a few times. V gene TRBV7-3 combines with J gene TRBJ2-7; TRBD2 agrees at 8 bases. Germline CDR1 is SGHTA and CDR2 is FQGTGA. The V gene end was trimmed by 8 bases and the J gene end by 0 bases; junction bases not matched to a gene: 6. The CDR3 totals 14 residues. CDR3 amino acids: CASWVAGNSYEQYF. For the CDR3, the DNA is TGTGCCAGCTGGGTAGCGGGGAACTCCTACGAGCAGTACTTC.

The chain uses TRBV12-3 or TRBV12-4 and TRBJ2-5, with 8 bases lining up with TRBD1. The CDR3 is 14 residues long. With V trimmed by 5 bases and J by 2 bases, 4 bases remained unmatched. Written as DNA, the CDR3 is TGTGCCAGCAGTCTCAGGGGGCTACAAGAGACCCAGTACTTC. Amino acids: CASSLRGLQETQYF.

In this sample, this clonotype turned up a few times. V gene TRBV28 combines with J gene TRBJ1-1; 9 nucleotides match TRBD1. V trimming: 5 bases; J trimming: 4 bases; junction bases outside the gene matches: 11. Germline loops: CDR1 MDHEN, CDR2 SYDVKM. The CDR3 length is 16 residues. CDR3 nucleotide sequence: TGTGCCAGCAGTCCTCATCCCGGGACAGGGATCACTGAAGCTTTCTTT. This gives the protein CASSPHPGTGITEAFF.

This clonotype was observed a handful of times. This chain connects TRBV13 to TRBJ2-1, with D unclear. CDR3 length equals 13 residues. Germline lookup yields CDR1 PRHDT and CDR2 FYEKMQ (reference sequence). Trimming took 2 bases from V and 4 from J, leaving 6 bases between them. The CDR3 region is CASSLWHYNEQFF. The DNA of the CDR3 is TGTGCCAGCAGCTTATGGCATTACAATGAGCAGTTCTTC. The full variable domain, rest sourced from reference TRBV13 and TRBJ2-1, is AAGVIQSPRHLIKEKRETATLKCYPIPRHDTVYWYQQGPGQDPQFLISFYEKMQSDKGSIPDRFSAQQFSDYHSELNMSSLELGDSALYFCASSLWHYNEQFFGPGTRLTVL.

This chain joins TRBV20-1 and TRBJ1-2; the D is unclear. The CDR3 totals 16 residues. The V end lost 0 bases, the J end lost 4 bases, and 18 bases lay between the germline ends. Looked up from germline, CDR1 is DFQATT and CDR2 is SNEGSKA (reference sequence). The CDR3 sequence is CSARDVAGQPLYGYTF. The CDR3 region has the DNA TGCAGTGCTAGAGACGTCGCTGGCCAGCCCCTCTATGGCTACACCTTC.

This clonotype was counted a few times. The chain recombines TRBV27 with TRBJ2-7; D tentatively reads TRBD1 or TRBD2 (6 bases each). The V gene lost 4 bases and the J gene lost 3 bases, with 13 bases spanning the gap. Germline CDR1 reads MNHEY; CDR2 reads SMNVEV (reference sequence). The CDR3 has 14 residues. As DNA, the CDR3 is TGTGCCAGCAGTTGGGGGGCTAGCGACTACGAGCAGTACTTC. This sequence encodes CASSWGASDYEQYF.

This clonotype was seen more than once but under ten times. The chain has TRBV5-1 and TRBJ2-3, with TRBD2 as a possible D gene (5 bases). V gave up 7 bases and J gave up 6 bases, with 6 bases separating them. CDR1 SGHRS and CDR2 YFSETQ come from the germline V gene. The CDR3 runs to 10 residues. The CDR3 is CASGGDTQYF. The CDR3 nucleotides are TGCGCCAGCGGCGGGGATACGCAGTATTTT. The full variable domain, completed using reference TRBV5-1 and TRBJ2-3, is KAGVTQTPRYLIKTRGQQVTLSCSPISGHRSVSWYQQTPGQGLQFLFEYFSETQRNKGNFPGRFSGRQFSNSRSEMNVSTLELGDSALYLCASGGDTQYFGPGTRLTVL.

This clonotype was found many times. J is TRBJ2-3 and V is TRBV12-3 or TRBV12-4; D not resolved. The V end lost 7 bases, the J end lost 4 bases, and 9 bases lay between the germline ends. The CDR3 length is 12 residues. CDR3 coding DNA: TGTGCCAGCACCCTTGGGGCAGATACGCAGTATTTT. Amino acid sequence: CASTLGADTQYF.

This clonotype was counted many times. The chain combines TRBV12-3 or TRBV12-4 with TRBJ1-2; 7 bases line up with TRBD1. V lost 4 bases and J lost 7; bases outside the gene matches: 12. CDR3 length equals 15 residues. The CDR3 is CASSSHRGTYSGYTF. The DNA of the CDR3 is TGTGCCAGCAGTTCACACAGGGGCACCTACTCTGGCTACACCTTC.

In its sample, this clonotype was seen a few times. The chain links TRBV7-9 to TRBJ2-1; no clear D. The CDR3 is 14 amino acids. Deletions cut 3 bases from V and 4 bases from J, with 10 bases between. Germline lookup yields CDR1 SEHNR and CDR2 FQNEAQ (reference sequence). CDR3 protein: CASSFSTYYNEQFF. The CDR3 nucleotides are TGTGCCAGCAGCTTCAGCACCTATTACAATGAGCAGTTCTTC. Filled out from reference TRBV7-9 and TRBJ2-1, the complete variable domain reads DTGVSQNPRHKITKRGQNVTFRCDPISEHNRLYWYRQTLGQGPEFLTYFQNEAQLEKSRLLSDRFSAERPKGSFSTLEIQRTEQGDSAMYLCASSFSTYYNEQFFGPGTRLTVL.

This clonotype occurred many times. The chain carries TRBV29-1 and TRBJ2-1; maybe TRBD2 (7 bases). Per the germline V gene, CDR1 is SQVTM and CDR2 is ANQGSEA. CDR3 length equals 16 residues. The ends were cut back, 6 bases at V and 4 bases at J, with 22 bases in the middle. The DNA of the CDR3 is TGCAGCGTGGGAAAATGGGGGGGCGAGGGATACAATGAGCAGTTCTTC. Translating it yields CSVGKWGGEGYNEQFF.

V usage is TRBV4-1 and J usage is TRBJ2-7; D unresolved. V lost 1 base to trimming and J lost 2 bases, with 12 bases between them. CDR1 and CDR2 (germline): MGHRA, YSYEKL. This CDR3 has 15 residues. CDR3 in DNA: TGCGCCAGCAGCCAAGGGGTGAGTGACACCTACGAGCAGTACTTC. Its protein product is CASSQGVSDTYEQYF.

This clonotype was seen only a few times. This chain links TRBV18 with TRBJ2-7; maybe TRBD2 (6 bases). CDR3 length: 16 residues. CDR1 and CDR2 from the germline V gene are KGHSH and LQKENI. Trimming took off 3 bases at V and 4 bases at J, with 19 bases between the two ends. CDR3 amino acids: CASSPTDASEIYEQYF. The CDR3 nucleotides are TGTGCCAGCTCACCGACTGATGCTAGCGAGATTTACGAGCAGTACTTC.

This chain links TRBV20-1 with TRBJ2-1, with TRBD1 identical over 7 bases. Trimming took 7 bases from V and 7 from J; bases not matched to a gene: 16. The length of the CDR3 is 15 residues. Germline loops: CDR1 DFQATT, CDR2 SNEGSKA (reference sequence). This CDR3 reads CSVPPPTGLYNEQFF. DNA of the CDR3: TGCAGTGTCCCCCCACCGACAGGGCTGTATAATGAGCAGTTCTTC.

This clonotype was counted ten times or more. The CDR3 here is CASSLAVAATGELFF. CDR3 DNA sequence: TGTGCCAGCAGCTTAGCGGTGGCCGCGACCGGGGAGCTGTTTTTT. This sequence joins TRBV7-9 and TRBJ2-2; D is unclear. The CDR3 totals 15 residues. Germline V gives CDR1 SEHNR, CDR2 FQNEAQ (reference sequence). Trimming took off 0 bases at V and 5 bases at J, with 10 bases between the two ends.

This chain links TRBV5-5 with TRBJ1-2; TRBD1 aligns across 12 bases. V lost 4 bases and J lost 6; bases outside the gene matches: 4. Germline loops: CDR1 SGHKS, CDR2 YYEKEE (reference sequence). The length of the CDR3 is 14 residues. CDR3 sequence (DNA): TGTGCCAGCAGCCCGGGACAGGGGGCGGATGGCTACACCTTC. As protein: CASSPGQGADGYTF.